Each of the 20 T cell receptor beta chains below was sequenced from the same sample in a study of blood T cell repertoires in COVID-19. Clones were read by immunoSEQ multiplex PCR, and TCRdb kept only the in-frame ones, dropping some. The data hold about 150,000 clones, with roughly 91% observed a single time. The sample consisted of peripheral blood. The source is a man aged 45-65 years who had recovered from COVID-19.

The rearrangement links TRBV7-2 to TRBJ2-5; tentative D call: TRBD1 (6 bases). The CDR3 runs to 15 residues. The V and J ends lost 4 bases and 2 bases respectively, with 14 bases between them. CDR1 and CDR2 (germline): SGHTA, FQGNSA. CDR3 residues: CASSYSSTGQETQYF. In DNA, the CDR3 is TGTGCCAGCAGCTATTCGAGCACAGGGCAAGAGACCCAGTACTTC.

V is TRBV9 and J is TRBJ2-5; 9 bases map to TRBD2. The ends lost 1 base at V and 3 bases at J; junction bases unmatched: 4. The CDR3 covers 15 residues. Germline values: CDR1 SGDLS, CDR2 YYNGEE. CDR3 in amino acids: CASSVPLAGKETQYF. In nucleotides, the CDR3 is TGTGCCAGCAGCGTACCACTAGCGGGTAAAGAGACCCAGTACTTC.

The chain recombines TRBV2 with TRBJ2-3; 11 bases align to TRBD1. In germline, CDR1 is SNHLY, CDR2 FYNNEI. This CDR3 is built from 16 residues. V shed 10 bases, J shed 0 bases, and the junction held 9 bases outside the gene matches. CDR3 nucleotide sequence: TGTGCCACACAGGGGGACAGGGGGACTAGCACAGATACGCAGTATTTT. This gives the protein CATQGDRGTSTDTQYF.

This chain connects TRBV6-4 to TRBJ2-1; 7 positions agree with TRBD1. The V gene end was trimmed by 6 bases and the J gene end by 3 bases; junction bases not matched to a gene: 8. The CDR3 has 15 residues. Germline V gene sequence: CDR1 MRHNA, CDR2 SNTAGT. In DNA, the CDR3 is TGTGCCAGCAGCAGGGACAGTCTCGGCTACAATGAGCAGTTCTTC. As protein: CASSRDSLGYNEQFF.

The chain has TRBV9 and TRBJ2-7; tentatively, D is TRBD2 (6 bases). CDR3 size: 13 residues. Germline CDR1 and CDR2: SGDLS and YYNGEE. Trimming pared 0 bases from V and 3 bases from J, leaving 7 bases between. The CDR3 DNA reads TGTGCCAGCAGCGTAGCGGGAGACTACGAGCAGTACTTC. Translation: CASSVAGDYEQYF.

This chain connects TRBV6-1 to TRBJ1-5, with D possibly matching TRBD1 (5 bases). The length of the CDR3 is 16 residues. Germline assignment: CDR1 MNHNS and CDR2 SASEGT. V lost 4 bases and J lost 7, with 20 bases in between. The CDR3 reads CASSVLKVGGGQPQHF. For the CDR3, the DNA is TGTGCCAGCAGTGTCCTTAAGGTCGGGGGTGGGCAGCCCCAGCATTTT.

This chain joins TRBV7-2 and TRBJ2-4; possibly TRBD1 for D (6 bases). Trimming pared 6 bases from V and 16 bases from J, leaving 25 bases between. Looked up from germline, CDR1 is SGHTA and CDR2 is FQGNSA. There are 14 residues in the CDR3. CDR3: CASSPLPRDISRYF. The DNA for the CDR3 is TGTGCCAGCAGTCCTCTACCCCGGGACATATCAAGATACTTC.

The J gene is TRBJ1-4, the V gene TRBV5-1, with 8 nucleotides matching TRBD1. CDR3 length: 17 amino acids. V lost 2 bases and J lost 0; bases outside the gene matches: 6. Per the germline V gene, CDR1 is SGHRS and CDR2 is YFSETQ. The CDR3 reads CASSLAGGAATNEKLFF. The CDR3 coding sequence is TGCGCCAGCAGCTTAGCAGGGGGCGCAGCAACTAATGAAAAACTGTTTTTT. Variable domain in full (rest from reference TRBV5-1 and TRBJ1-4): KAGVTQTPRYLIKTRGQQVTLSCSPISGHRSVSWYQQTPGQGLQFLFEYFSETQRNKGNFPGRFSGRQFSNSRSEMNVSTLELGDSALYLCASSLAGGAATNEKLFFGSGTQLSVL.

V and J are TRBV29-1 and TRBJ1-1; a possible D gene is TRBD1 (5 bases). V was cut by 6 bases and J by 6 bases, with 17 bases left in between. This CDR3 spans 13 amino acids. Germline assignment: CDR1 SQVTM and CDR2 ANQGSEA. CDR3 sequence reads: CSVEIGEGAEAFF. The CDR3 DNA follows: TGCAGCGTCGAAATAGGGGAGGGAGCTGAAGCTTTCTTT.

This sequence joins TRBV13 and TRBJ2-1; possible D gene TRBD2, 6 bases. CDR1 PRHDT and CDR2 FYEKMQ come from the germline V gene (reference sequence). V shed 3 bases and J shed 0 bases, with 9 bases lying between them. CDR3 length: 15 residues. DNA for the CDR3: TGTGCCAGCAGCTTGGGACTTTTCTCCTACAATGAGCAGTTCTTC. Encoded protein: CASSLGLFSYNEQFF. The entire variable domain, with the rest obtained from reference TRBV13 and TRBJ2-1, is as follows: AAGVIQSPRHLIKEKRETATLKCYPIPRHDTVYWYQQGPGQDPQFLISFYEKMQSDKGSIPDRFSAQQFSDYHSELNMSSLELGDSALYFCASSLGLFSYNEQFFGPGTRLTVL.

Only one count was recorded for this clone. The chain combines TRBV27 with TRBJ1-5; D call uncertain. Per the germline V gene, CDR1 is MNHEY and CDR2 is SMNVEV (reference sequence). Trimming shortened V by 6 bases and J by 6 bases, and 9 bases separated the two germline ends. The CDR3 loop spans 12 amino acids. CDR3 DNA sequence: TGTGCCAGCAGCTTAGGTAGTCAGCCCCAGCATTTT. It translates to CASSLGSQPQHF.

The V and J genes are TRBV28 and TRBJ2-1, with D uncertain. The germline V gene has CDR1 MDHEN and CDR2 SYDVKM. The length of the CDR3 is 11 residues. Deletions cut 6 bases from V and 8 bases from J, with 8 bases between. The CDR3 DNA follows: TGTGCCAGCAGCCTGAGAGATGAGCAGTTCTTC. This sequence encodes CASSLRDEQFF.

The chain carries TRBV7-2 and TRBJ1-1, with D uncertain. CDR1 and CDR2 (germline): SGHTA, FQGNSA. This CDR3 has 13 residues. V lost 3 bases and J 1 base, leaving 6 bases between the germline ends. Here the CDR3 DNA reads TGTGCCAGCAGCTTGGCAGAGAACACTGAAGCTTTCTTT. This sequence encodes CASSLAENTEAFF.

V usage is TRBV7-2 and J usage is TRBJ2-3; TRBD2 is a possible D gene (6 bases). The CDR3 has 15 amino acids. Germline CDR1 and CDR2: SGHTA and FQGNSA. V was shortened by 5 bases and J by 0 bases, with 12 bases between the two germline ends. The CDR3 here is CASSPGTLSTDTQYF. The CDR3 nucleotides read TGTGCCAGCAGCCCGGGGACTCTAAGCACAGATACGCAGTATTTT.

The rearrangement uses TRBV5-6 and TRBJ1-2; TRBD1 agrees at 9 bases. Germline loops: CDR1 SGHDT, CDR2 YYEEEE. V lost 5 bases, J lost 8 bases, and 7 bases stayed unmatched. The CDR3 covers 13 residues. CDR3 DNA sequence: TGTGCCAGCAGTACAGGGGGCAAGGAGGGCTACACCTTC. Residues: CASSTGGKEGYTF.

V is TRBV3-1 (or the pseudogene TRBV3-2) and J is TRBJ1-2; TRBD1 agrees at 7 bases. This CDR3 is built from 14 residues. The V gene's germline CDR1 is LGHDT and CDR2 YNNKEL (reference sequence). J lost 1 base, V lost 4 bases, and 3 bases had no gene match. The CDR3 DNA sequence: TGTGCCAGCAGCCCTGGACAGGTTAACTATGGCTACACCTTC. Protein sequence: CASSPGQVNYGYTF.

V gene TRBV4-2 combines with J gene TRBJ2-3; maybe TRBD2 (6 bases). CDR1 and CDR2 (germline): LGHNA, YNFKEQ. Trimming took 1 base from V and 5 from J, leaving 16 bases between them. The CDR3 loop spans 16 amino acids. CDR3 DNA: TGTGCCAGCAGCCAAGGAGGTACTAGCCGGGAAGATACGCAGTATTTT. It yields the protein CASSQGGTSREDTQYF.

This chain joins TRBV18 and TRBJ1-2; TRBD1 is a possible D gene (6 bases). Germline CDR1 reads KGHSH; CDR2 reads LQKENI. The V and J ends lost 4 bases and 4 bases respectively, with 10 bases between them. This CDR3 has 13 residues. The CDR3 spells CASSRTESYGYTF. In DNA form, the CDR3 reads TGTGCCAGCTCACGGACAGAATCCTATGGCTACACCTTC.

The rearrangement uses TRBV27 and TRBJ1-4; 8 bases match TRBD1. Germline values: CDR1 MNHEY, CDR2 SMNVEV (reference sequence). The V segment lost 0 bases and the J segment 8 bases; nucleotides outside the gene matches: 5. The CDR3 spans 15 residues. The DNA for the CDR3 is TGTGCCAGCAGTTTATCTGGGACAGGAGTGGAAAAACTGTTTTTT. Protein: CASSLSGTGVEKLFF.

The sample holds a few counts of this clone. The CDR3 protein is CASSAGFDRVRVNEQFF. CDR3 bases: TGCGCCAGCAGCGCTGGATTTGACAGGGTTAGGGTCAATGAGCAGTTCTTC. V and J are TRBV5-1 and TRBJ2-1, with TRBD1 identical over 7 bases. Germline CDR1 is SGHRS and CDR2 is YFSETQ. The CDR3 sequence is 17 residues long. The V segment lost 4 bases and the J segment 6 bases; nucleotides outside the gene matches: 16.